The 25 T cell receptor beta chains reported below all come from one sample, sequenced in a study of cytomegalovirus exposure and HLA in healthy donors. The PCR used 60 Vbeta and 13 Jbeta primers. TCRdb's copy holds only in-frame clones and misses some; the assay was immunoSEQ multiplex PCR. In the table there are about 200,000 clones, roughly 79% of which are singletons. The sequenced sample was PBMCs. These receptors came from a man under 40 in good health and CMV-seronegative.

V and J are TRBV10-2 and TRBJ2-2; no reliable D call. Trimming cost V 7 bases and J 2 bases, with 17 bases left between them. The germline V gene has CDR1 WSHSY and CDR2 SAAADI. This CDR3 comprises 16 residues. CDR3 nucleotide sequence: TGCGCCAGCAATCCCTCGGCTAGAACTAACACCGGGGAGCTGTTTTTT. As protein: CASNPSARTNTGELFF.

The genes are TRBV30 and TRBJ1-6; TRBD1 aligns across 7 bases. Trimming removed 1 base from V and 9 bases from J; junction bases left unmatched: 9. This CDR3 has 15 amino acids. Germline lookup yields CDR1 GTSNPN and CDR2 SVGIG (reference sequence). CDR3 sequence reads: CAWSDGPQGVSPLHF. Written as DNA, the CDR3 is TGTGCCTGGAGTGATGGGCCCCAGGGGGTTTCACCCCTCCACTTT.

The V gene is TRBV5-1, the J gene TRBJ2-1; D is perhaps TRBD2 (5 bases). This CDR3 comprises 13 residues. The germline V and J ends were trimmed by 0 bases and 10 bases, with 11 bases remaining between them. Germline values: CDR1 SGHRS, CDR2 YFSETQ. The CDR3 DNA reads TGCGCCAGCAGCTTGGTTTTCGGGAACGAGCAGTTCTTC. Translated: CASSLVFGNEQFF.

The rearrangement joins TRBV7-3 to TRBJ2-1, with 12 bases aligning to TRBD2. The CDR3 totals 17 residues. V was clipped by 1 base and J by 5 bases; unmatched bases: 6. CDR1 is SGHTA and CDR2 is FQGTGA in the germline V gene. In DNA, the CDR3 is TGTGCCAGCAGCTTAAGTAGACTAGCGGGAGTTCACAATGAGCAGTTCTTC. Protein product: CASSLSRLAGVHNEQFF.

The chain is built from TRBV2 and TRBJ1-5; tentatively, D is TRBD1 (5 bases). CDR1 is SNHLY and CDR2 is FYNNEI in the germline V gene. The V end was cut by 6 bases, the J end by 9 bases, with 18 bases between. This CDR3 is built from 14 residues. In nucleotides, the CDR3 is TGTGCCAGCAGCATGGGACTCCAGGGCGGGCCCCAGCATTTT. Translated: CASSMGLQGGPQHF.

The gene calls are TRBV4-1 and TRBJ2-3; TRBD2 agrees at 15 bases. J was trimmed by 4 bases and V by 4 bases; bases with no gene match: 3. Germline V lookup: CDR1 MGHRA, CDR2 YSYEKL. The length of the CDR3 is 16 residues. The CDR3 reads CASSPGTSGRPDTQYF. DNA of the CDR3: TGCGCCAGCAGCCCTGGGACTAGCGGGAGGCCAGATACGCAGTATTTT.

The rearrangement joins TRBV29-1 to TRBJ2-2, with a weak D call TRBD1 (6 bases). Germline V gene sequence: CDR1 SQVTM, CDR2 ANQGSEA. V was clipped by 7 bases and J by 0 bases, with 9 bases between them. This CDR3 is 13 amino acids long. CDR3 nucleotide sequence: TGCAGCGCCCGGGACACGAACACCGGGGAGCTGTTTTTT. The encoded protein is CSARDTNTGELFF.

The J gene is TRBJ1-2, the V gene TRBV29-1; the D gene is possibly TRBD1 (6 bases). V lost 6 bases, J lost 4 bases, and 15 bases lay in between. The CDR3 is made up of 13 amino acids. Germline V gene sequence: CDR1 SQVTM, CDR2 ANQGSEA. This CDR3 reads CSVRSGESYGYTF. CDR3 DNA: TGCAGCGTCCGATCAGGGGAATCCTATGGCTACACCTTC.

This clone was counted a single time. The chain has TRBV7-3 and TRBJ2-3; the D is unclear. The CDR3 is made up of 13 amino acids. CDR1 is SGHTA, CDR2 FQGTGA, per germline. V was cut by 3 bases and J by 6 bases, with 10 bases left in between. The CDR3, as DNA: TGTGCCAGCAGCTTCCAAGCCGGGGATACGCAGTATTTT. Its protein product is CASSFQAGDTQYF.

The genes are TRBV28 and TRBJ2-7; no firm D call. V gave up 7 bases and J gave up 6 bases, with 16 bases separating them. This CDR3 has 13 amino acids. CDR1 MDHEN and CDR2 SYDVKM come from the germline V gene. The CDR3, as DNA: TGTGCCAGCAAACTTCCCTGGAGTCCCGAGCAGTACTTC. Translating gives CASKLPWSPEQYF.

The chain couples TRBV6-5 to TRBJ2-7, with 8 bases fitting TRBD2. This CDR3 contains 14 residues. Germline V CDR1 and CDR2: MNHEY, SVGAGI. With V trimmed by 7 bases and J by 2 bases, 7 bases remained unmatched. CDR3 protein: CASTRLAGAYEQYF. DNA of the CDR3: TGTGCCAGCACTCGGCTAGCGGGCGCCTACGAGCAGTACTTC.

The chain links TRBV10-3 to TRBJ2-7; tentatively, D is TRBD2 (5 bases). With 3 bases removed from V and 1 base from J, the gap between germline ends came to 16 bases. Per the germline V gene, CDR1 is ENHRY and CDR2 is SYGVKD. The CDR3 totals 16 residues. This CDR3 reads CAISDLATAGSYEQYF. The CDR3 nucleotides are TGTGCCATCAGTGACTTAGCGACGGCTGGGTCCTACGAGCAGTACTTC.

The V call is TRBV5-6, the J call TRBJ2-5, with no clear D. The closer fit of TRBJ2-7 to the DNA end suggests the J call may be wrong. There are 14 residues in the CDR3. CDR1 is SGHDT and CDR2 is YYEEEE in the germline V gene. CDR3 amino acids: CASTFDTSSYEQYF. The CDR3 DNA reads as TGTGCCAGCACCTTCGATACGAGCTCCTACGAGCAGTACTTC.

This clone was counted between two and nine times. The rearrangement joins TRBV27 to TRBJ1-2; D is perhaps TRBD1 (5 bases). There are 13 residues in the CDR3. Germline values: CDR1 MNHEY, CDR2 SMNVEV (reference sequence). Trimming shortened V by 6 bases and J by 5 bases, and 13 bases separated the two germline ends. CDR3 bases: TGTGCCAGCAGCATTGGGGCAGATTATGGCTACACCTTC. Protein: CASSIGADYGYTF.

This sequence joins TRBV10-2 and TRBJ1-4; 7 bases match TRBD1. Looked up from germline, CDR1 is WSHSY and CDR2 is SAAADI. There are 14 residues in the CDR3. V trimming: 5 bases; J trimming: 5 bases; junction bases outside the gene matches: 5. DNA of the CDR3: TGCGCCAGCAGTATGACAGGGTTCAATGAAAAACTGTTTTTT. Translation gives CASSMTGFNEKLFF.

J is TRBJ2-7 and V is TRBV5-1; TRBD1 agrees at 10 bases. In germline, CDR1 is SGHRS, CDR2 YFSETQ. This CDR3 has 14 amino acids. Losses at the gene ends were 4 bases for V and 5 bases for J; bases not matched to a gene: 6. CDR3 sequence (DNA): TGCGCCAGCAGCAGCCGGGACAGGGGTAACGAGCAGTACTTC. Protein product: CASSSRDRGNEQYF.

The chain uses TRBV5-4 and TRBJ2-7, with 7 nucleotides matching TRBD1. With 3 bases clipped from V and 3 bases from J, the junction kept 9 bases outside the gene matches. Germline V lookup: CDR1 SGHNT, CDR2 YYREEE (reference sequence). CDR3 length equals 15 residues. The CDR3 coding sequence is TGTGCCAGCAGCTCCTTTCCGACAGGGTACTACGAGCAGTACTTC. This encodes CASSSFPTGYYEQYF.

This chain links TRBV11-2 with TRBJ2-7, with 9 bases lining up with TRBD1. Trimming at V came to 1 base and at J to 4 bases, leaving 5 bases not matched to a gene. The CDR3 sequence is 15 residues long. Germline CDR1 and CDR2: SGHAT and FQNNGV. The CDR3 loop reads CASSLGDRVVYEQYF. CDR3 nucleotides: TGTGCCAGCAGCTTAGGGGACAGGGTGGTTTACGAGCAGTACTTC. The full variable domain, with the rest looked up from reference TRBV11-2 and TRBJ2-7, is EAGVAQSPRYKIIEKRQSVAFWCNPISGHATLYWYQQILGQGPKLLIQFQNNGVVDDSQLPKDRFSAERLKGVDSTLKIQPAKLEDSAVYLCASSLGDRVVYEQYFGPGTRLTVT.

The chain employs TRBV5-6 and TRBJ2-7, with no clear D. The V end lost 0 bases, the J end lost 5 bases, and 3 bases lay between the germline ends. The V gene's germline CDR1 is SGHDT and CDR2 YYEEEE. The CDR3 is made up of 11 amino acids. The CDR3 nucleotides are TGTGCCAGCAGCTTGGGAGACGAGCAGTACTTC. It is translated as CASSLGDEQYF.

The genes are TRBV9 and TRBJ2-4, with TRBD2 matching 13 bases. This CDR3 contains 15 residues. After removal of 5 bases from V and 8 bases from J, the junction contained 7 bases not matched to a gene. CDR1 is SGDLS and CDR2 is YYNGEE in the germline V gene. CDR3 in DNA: TGTGCCAGCAGTCGGACTAGCGGGAGAGGTGACATTCAGTACTTC. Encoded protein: CASSRTSGRGDIQYF.

The chain's CDR3 is CASSSSQGAKDGYTF. CDR3 sequence (DNA): TGTGCCAGCAGCTCTTCACAGGGGGCGAAAGATGGCTACACCTTC. The chain couples TRBV11-2 to TRBJ1-2; 9 bases match TRBD1. The CDR3 extends over 15 amino acids. Germline V lookup: CDR1 SGHAT, CDR2 FQNNGV. V lost 4 bases to trimming and J lost 6 bases; unmatched junction nucleotides: 9.

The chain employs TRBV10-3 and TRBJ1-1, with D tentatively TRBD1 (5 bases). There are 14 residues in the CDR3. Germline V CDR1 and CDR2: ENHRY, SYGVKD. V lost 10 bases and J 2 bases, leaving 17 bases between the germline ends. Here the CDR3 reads CATRTVQGNTEAFF. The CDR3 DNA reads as TGTGCCACCCGGACCGTTCAGGGTAACACTGAAGCTTTCTTT.

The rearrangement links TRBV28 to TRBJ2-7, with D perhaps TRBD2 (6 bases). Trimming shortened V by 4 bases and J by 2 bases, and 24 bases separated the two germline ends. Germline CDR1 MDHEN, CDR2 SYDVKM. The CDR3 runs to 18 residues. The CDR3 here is CASSSPASSAGSPYEQYF. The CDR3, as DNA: TGTGCCAGCAGTTCCCCTGCTTCTTCGGCGGGAAGTCCCTACGAGCAGTACTTC.

DNA for the CDR3: TGCGCCAGCAGTGACAGGGGGGACACAGATACGCAGTATTTT. The encoded protein is CASSDRGDTDTQYF. V and J are TRBV10-1 and TRBJ2-3; D possibly corresponds to TRBD1 (7 bases). Trimming took off 3 bases at V and 2 bases at J, with 9 bases between the two ends. CDR3 size: 14 residues. The germline V gene has CDR1 WNHNN and CDR2 SYGVQD (reference sequence).

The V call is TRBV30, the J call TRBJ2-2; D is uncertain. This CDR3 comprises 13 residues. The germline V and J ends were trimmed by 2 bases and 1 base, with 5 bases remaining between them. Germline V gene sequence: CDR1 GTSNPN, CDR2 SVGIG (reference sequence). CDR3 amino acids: CAWSPRNTGELFF. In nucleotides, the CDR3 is TGTGCCTGGAGTCCGAGGAACACCGGGGAGCTGTTTTTT.